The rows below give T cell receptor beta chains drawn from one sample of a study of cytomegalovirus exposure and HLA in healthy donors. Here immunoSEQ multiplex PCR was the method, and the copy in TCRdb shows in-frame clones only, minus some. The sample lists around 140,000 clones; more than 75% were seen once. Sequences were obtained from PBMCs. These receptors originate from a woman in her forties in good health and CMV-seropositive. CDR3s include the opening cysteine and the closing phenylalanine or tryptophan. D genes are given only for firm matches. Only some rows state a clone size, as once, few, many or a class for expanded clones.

TGTGCCAGCAGTGACGGGACAATACGAGAGACCCAGTACTTC CASSDGTIRETQYF TRBJ2-5 TRBV6-5 - few
TGTGCCACCAGTAGGGAGGGCTCCTCTGGAAACACCATATATTTT CATSREGSSGNTIYF TRBJ1-3 TRBV15 - -
TGCGCCAGCAGCATTGACGGGGGGAACTACAATGAGCAGTTCTTC CASSIDGGNYNEQFF TRBJ2-1 TRBV5-1 TRBD2 few
TGTGCCAGCAGCGCGAGCTATCAAGGGAGGTACACTGAAGCTTTCTTT CASSASYQGRYTEAFF TRBJ1-1 TRBV9 - -
TGTGCCAGCAGTTACTCGTGGGCCAGGGGAAGCGAGCAGTACTTC CASSYSWARGSEQYF TRBJ2-7 TRBV6-5 - -
TGTGCCAGCCGTCTGGCCACAGGGCTAGATTCACCCCTCCACTTT CASRLATGLDSPLHF TRBJ1-6 TRBV6-5 - -
TGTGCCAGCAGTGACGAAGCGGGAGATTACAATGAGCAGTTCTTC CASSDEAGDYNEQFF TRBJ2-1 TRBV6-4 TRBD2 few
TGCGCCAGCAGCCCACGACTAGCGGGAAGATCAGATACGCAGTATTTT CASSPRLAGRSDTQYF TRBJ2-3 TRBV5-1 TRBD2 once
TGTGCCATCAGTGAGCTTATTGGGACTAGGCAGGCTGGGCAGTACTTC CAISELIGTRQAGQYF TRBJ2-7 TRBV10-3 TRBD2 -
TGTGCCAGCAGCGGGGGACAGGGGAGCAATCAGCCCCAGCATTTT CASSGGQGSNQPQHF TRBJ1-5 TRBV4-2 TRBD1 -
TGTGCCAGCAGTTTATTTCCAGGGCGTGCGACTGAAGCTTTCTTT CASSLFPGRATEAFF TRBJ1-1 TRBV28 - -
TGTGCCAGCAGTTTCCAATGGACAGCCTCTGGAAACACCATATATTTT CASSFQWTASGNTIYF TRBJ1-3 TRBV28 - -
TGTGCCACCAGCAGAGATAACGGTGAGACCCAGTACTTC CATSRDNGETQYF TRBJ2-5 TRBV15 - -
TGTGCCACCAGGACAGGGAACTACGAGCAGTACTTC CATRTGNYEQYF TRBJ2-7 TRBV10-3 TRBD1 once
TGTGCCAGTAAGACTTTCCGGGACAAACCCCAGCCCCAGCATTTT CASKTFRDKPQPQHF TRBJ1-5 TRBV6-1 - -
TGCGCCAGCAGGCACCTACTAGCGGGGCGCACAGATACGCAGTATTTT CASRHLLAGRTDTQYF TRBJ2-3 TRBV4-1 TRBD2 -
TGCGCCAGCAGCTCGACAGCTTACCTCTCTGGGGCCAACGTCCTGACTTTC CASSSTAYLSGANVLTF TRBJ2-6 TRBV5-1 - -
TGTGCCAGCAGCACCTATAGCAATCAGCCCCAGCATTTT CASSTYSNQPQHF TRBJ1-5 TRBV2 - -
TGCGCCAGCAGCACCGGACAGGGGAACACCGGGGAGCTGTTTTTT CASSTGQGNTGELFF TRBJ2-2 TRBV5-1 TRBD1 -
TGTGCCAGCAGCCGACAGTCTAACTATGGCTACACCTTC CASSRQSNYGYTF TRBJ1-2 TRBV5-6 - -
TGTGCCAGCAGTACACCTGGGGCCTCCTACAATGAGCAGTTCTTC CASSTPGASYNEQFF TRBJ2-1 TRBV7-9 - -
TGTGCCAGCAGCCACGGGGGGGGACAGAACTATGGCTACACCTTC CASSHGGGQNYGYTF TRBJ1-2 TRBV6-5 TRBD1 -
TGTGCCAGCAGTCCCGGGACTAGACGCACAGATACGCAGTATTTT CASSPGTRRTDTQYF TRBJ2-3 TRBV6-1 TRBD2 -
TGTGCCAGTAGTCCGAGGACACCCTCGGCTAACTATGGCTACACCTTC CASSPRTPSANYGYTF TRBJ1-2 TRBV19 - -
TGTGCCAGCAGTACTCCCCAAGGCCCCCGGGGTGTCCTGACTTTC CASSTPQGPRGVLTF TRBJ2-6 TRBV6-5 - -
TGTGCCAGCAGCTTAGGGGGCTACATGAACACTGAAGCTTTCTTT CASSLGGYMNTEAFF TRBJ1-1 TRBV7-9 - -
TGTGCCACCAGCCCCACAGGAGTCTCCTACGAGCAGTACTTC CATSPTGVSYEQYF TRBJ2-7 TRBV15 - -
TGTGCCAGCGATCTGGGACTAGCGGAAGCGGGGGAGCTGTTTTTT CASDLGLAEAGELFF TRBJ2-2 TRBV6-1 TRBD2 -
TGCGCCAGCAGTGGGGGACAGGGTAAGCAGTACTTC CASSGGQGKQYF TRBJ2-7 TRBV10-2 TRBD1 few